The clone carrying this T cell receptor beta chain turned up a few times. The sample belongs to a study of early T cells in non-severe SARS-CoV-2 infection. Unique molecular identifiers were attached to individual cDNA molecules. TCRdb fed the 5' RACE reads into MiXCR, producing one record per CDR3 protein. The profile covers about 98,000 distinct CDR3 sequences, with approximately 10% appearing a single time and around 4.7% taken by the ten largest. The CDR3 is 15 amino acids. Germline V CDR1 and CDR2: KGHDR, SFDVKD. V was pared by 4 bases and J by 0 bases, with 4 bases of the junction left unmatched.

The chain has TRBV24-1 and TRBJ1-2; 7 nucleotides agree with TRBD1. The origin of this receptor is an adult who was a healthcare worker with PCR-confirmed SARS-CoV-2 infection or an uninfected control (not recorded which). Sequencing was performed on whole blood. CDR3 in DNA: TGTGCCACCAGTGACCGCCAGGGGGCTAACTATGGCTACACCTTC. Protein: CATSDRQGANYGYTF.